A single sample is the source of the 18 T cell receptor beta chains below, sequenced in a study of beta chain features in type 1 diabetes. The whole isolated RNA underwent reverse transcription, so sequencing captured expressed TCRB transcripts. Sequencing used immunoSEQ multiplex PCR; TCRdb keeps in-frame clones, though not all of them. Here the sample spans a few hundred thousand clones, over 7.5% being singletons. Sequencing was done on a sample of naive CD4+ T cells from blood. The receptor source for this set is a woman in her late teens or twenties in good health.

This clone was seen a few times. The V gene is TRBV28, the J gene TRBJ2-3; 12 nucleotides align to TRBD2. Trimming removed 5 bases from V and 4 bases from J; junction bases left unmatched: 4. CDR1 is MDHEN, CDR2 SYDVKM, per germline. The CDR3 consists of 15 residues. DNA for the CDR3: TGTGCCAGCAGTCCTAGCGGGGGGGGCGCAGATACGCAGTATTTT. Protein sequence: CASSPSGGGADTQYF.

This clone was observed a few times. This rearrangement joins TRBV6-5 to TRBJ1-2; D call uncertain. Trimming shortened V by 4 bases and J by 4 bases, and 10 bases separated the two germline ends. Germline V gene lookup returns CDR1 MNHEY and CDR2 SVGAGI. The CDR3 length is 13 residues. The CDR3: CASSWEGGYGYTF. Written as DNA, the CDR3 is TGTGCCAGCAGTTGGGAGGGTGGCTATGGCTACACCTTC.

The chain recombines TRBV7-8 with TRBJ2-7; TRBD1 might be the D (6 bases). The CDR3 totals 15 residues. Germline V gene lookup returns CDR1 SGHVS and CDR2 FQNEAQ. The V end lost 3 bases, the J end lost 1 base, and 13 bases lay between the germline ends. The CDR3 DNA is TGTGCCAGCAGCTTCTTTCCAGGGGTTTCCTACGAGCAGTACTTC. Its protein is CASSFFPGVSYEQYF.

This clone appeared many times. The chain employs TRBV4-2 and TRBJ2-2; a weak D match, TRBD2 (5 bases). V was clipped by 1 base and J by 6 bases, with 9 bases between them. The CDR3 spans 14 residues. The V gene's germline CDR1 is LGHNA and CDR2 YNFKEQ. CDR3 sequence reads: CASSQGELAGELFF. For the CDR3, the DNA is TGTGCCAGCAGCCAAGGGGAACTAGCCGGGGAGCTGTTTTTT.

V and J are TRBV30 and TRBJ2-1, with 8 bases lining up with TRBD2. The CDR3 extends over 13 amino acids. CDR1 is GTSNPN and CDR2 is SVGIG in the germline V gene (reference sequence). J was trimmed by 6 bases and V by 2 bases; bases with no gene match: 3. The CDR3 DNA reads as TGTGCCTGGAGTACGGGACTAGTCAATGAGCAGTTCTTC. Protein sequence: CAWSTGLVNEQFF. Supplemented by reference TRBV30 and TRBJ2-1, the full variable domain reads SQTIHQWPATLVQPVGSPLSLECTVEGTSNPNLYWYRQAAGRGLQLLFYSVGIGQISSEVPQNLSASRPQDRQFILSSKKLLLSDSGFYLCAWSTGLVNEQFFGPGTRLTVL.

The table lists this clone with a few counts. The chain has TRBV15 and TRBJ2-7, with a possible D match to TRBD1 (5 bases). Trimming left V 5 bases short and J 6 bases short, with 14 bases between. The germline V gene encodes CDR1 LNHNV and CDR2 YYDKDF (reference sequence). The CDR3 has 13 residues. CDR3: CATSSRREGEQYF. The CDR3 DNA follows: TGTGCCACCAGCTCTCGCAGGGAAGGCGAGCAGTACTTC.

The chain carries TRBV5-6 and TRBJ2-2; the match to TRBD1 covers 8 bases. Trimming at V came to 6 bases and at J to 7 bases, leaving 8 bases not matched to a gene. Per the germline V gene, CDR1 is SGHDT and CDR2 is YYEEEE. The CDR3 length is 14 residues. DNA of the CDR3: TGTGCCAGCACCCGGACAGGGCAAGACGGGGAGCTGTTTTTT. Translating gives CASTRTGQDGELFF.

About this clone: The junction departs from the called germline gene at one end, perhaps through a read error. The chain links TRBV7-7 to TRBJ1-6, with TRBD1 identical over 9 bases. Germline CDR1 is SSHAT and CDR2 is FNYEAQ (reference sequence). CDR3 size: 15 residues. The CDR3 DNA reads TGTGCTAGCAGCATGACGACAGGGGGGAATTCACCCCTCCACTTT. Translating gives CASSMTTGGNSPLHF. Full variable domain (outside the CDR3, taken from reference TRBV7-7 and TRBJ1-6): GAGVSQSPRYKVTKRGQDVTLRCDPISSHATLYWYQQALGQGPEFLTYFNYEAQPDKSGLPSDRFSAERPEGSISTLTIQRTEQRDSAMYRCASSMTTGGNSPLHFGNGTRLTVT.

This clone was observed a handful of times. This chain links TRBV5-1 with TRBJ1-1, with TRBD1 matching over 7 bases. The ends lost 1 base at V and 4 bases at J; junction bases unmatched: 1. Germline-derived CDR1 and CDR2 are SGHRS and YFSETQ. The CDR3 is made up of 13 amino acids. The CDR3, as DNA: TGCGCCAGCAGCTTGAAGGGGGCCACTGAAGCTTTCTTT. This sequence encodes CASSLKGATEAFF.

This clone occurred a few times. The rearrangement uses TRBV5-1 and TRBJ1-4; D is possibly TRBD1 (6 bases). This CDR3 region has 15 residues. Trimming took 3 bases from V and 1 from J, leaving 10 bases between them. Germline V gene sequence: CDR1 SGHRS, CDR2 YFSETQ. The CDR3 loop reads CASSSTGRTNEKLFF. CDR3 in DNA: TGCGCCAGCAGCTCAACAGGGAGAACTAATGAAAAACTGTTTTTT.

V gene TRBV30 combines with J gene TRBJ1-5, with D unclear. Germline V CDR1 and CDR2: GTSNPN, SVGIG (reference sequence). The ends were cut back, 4 bases at V and 9 bases at J, with 13 bases in the middle. The CDR3 has 12 residues. The CDR3 DNA reads TGTGCCTGGAATCGTGGCGAGGGGCCCCAGCATTTT. Its protein is CAWNRGEGPQHF.

This clone came up a few times. This chain links TRBV30 with TRBJ1-4; possibly TRBD1 for D (6 bases). The CDR3 spans 11 residues. V was shortened by 3 bases and J by 13 bases, with 12 bases between the two germline ends. CDR1 GTSNPN and CDR2 SVGIG come from the germline V gene (reference sequence). Here the CDR3 DNA reads TGTGCCTGGAGACAGGGCAGTGGACTGTTTTTT. It codes for CAWRQGSGLFF.

This clone occurred a few times. The chain carries TRBV14 and TRBJ2-5; TRBD2 matches 14 bases. Germline trimming cut 3 bases from V and 5 bases from J; bases unmatched to any gene: 5. The CDR3 consists of 16 residues. Germline CDR1 is SGHDN and CDR2 is FVKESK. The CDR3 sequence is CASSQGGLAGAETQYF. The DNA of the CDR3 is TGTGCCAGCAGCCAGGGGGGACTAGCGGGAGCCGAGACCCAGTACTTC.

Many counts were recorded for this clone. The chain is built from TRBV7-9 and TRBJ2-5; D might be TRBD2 (5 bases). V was clipped by 4 bases and J by 0 bases, with 9 bases between them. This CDR3 comprises 14 residues. Germline CDR1 SEHNR, CDR2 FQNEAQ (reference sequence). The CDR3 region has the DNA TGTGCCAGCAGCTCTGTAGCGTACCAAGAGACCCAGTACTTC. Protein: CASSSVAYQETQYF. Full variable domain (remainder filled in from reference TRBV7-9 and TRBJ2-5): DTGVSQNPRHKITKRGQNVTFRCDPISEHNRLYWYRQTLGQGPEFLTYFQNEAQLEKSRLLSDRFSAERPKGSFSTLEIQRTEQGDSAMYLCASSSVAYQETQYFGPGTRLLVL.

This clone was observed a handful of times. The V call is TRBV6-1, the J call TRBJ1-1; possibly TRBD1 for D (6 bases). The CDR3 consists of 13 residues. The V gene's germline CDR1 is MNHNS and CDR2 SASEGT. Trimming cost V 6 bases and J 6 bases, with 14 bases left between them. The CDR3 loop reads CASRGTGNSEAFF. The DNA of the CDR3 is TGTGCCAGCAGAGGAACAGGGAATTCTGAAGCTTTCTTT.

This clone has only a few counts. This CDR3 is CASSRRDREGHEQFF. The DNA of the CDR3 is TGTGCCAGCAGCCGGCGGGACAGGGAGGGCCATGAGCAGTTCTTC. This chain uses TRBV7-9 with TRBJ2-1; 9 bases are a match to TRBD1. The V gene's germline CDR1 is SEHNR and CDR2 FQNEAQ (reference sequence). The CDR3 is made up of 15 amino acids. V dropped 5 bases and J dropped 8; count of bases not matched to a gene: 10.

This chain connects TRBV6-6 to TRBJ1-5; a weak D match, TRBD1 (5 bases). The CDR3 extends over 15 amino acids. V gave up 6 bases and J gave up 1 base, with 13 bases separating them. The V gene's germline CDR1 is MNHNY and CDR2 SVGAGI (reference sequence). This CDR3 is CASSPLQGSNQPQHF. In DNA, the CDR3 is TGTGCCAGCAGCCCCCTGCAGGGAAGCAATCAGCCCCAGCATTTT.

The V gene is TRBV6-1, the J gene TRBJ1-5; a possible D gene is TRBD1 (5 bases). Germline CDR1 and CDR2: MNHNS and SASEGT. V shed 8 bases and J shed 3 bases, with 11 bases lying between them. The CDR3 is made up of 13 amino acids. In nucleotides, the CDR3 is TGTGCCAGCGTATCCAGGGTCAATCAGCCCCAGCATTTT. Translated: CASVSRVNQPQHF.